This TCR beta chain stems from a study of OX40 agonist ivuxolimab in advanced cancers. The CDR3 extends over 12 amino acids. In germline, CDR1 is MDHEN, CDR2 SYDVKM. V lost 5 bases and J 3 bases, leaving 8 bases between the germline ends. Of note for this clone: No antigen is known for it.

The data were produced by immunoSEQ multiplex PCR, yet TCRdb's version contains in-frame clones alone and is incomplete. The repertoire holds 50,000 to 70,000 clones, with about 85% as singletons. Whole-study findings and limits: With doses of 0.1-3.0 mg/kg, partial responders showed among the lowest clonal expansion.

This receptor was obtained from an adult with an advanced solid tumor such as melanoma, head and neck, liver or kidney cancer. The chain combines TRBV28 with TRBJ2-7; no reliable D call. This specimen consisted of CD4+ or CD8+ T cells sorted from blood, obtained in a trial of the OX40 agonist ivuxolimab. CDR3 nucleotides: TGTGCCAGCAGTAACCCCGGCTACGAGCAGTACTTC. Protein product: CASSNPGYEQYF.